One sample yielded the 27 T cell receptor beta chains listed below, sequenced in a study of blood T cells in healthy people across ages. A second PCR of roughly 6 to 12 cycles used a sample-barcoded 5' primer and a J-beta primer mix. In TCRdb, the 5' RACE reads were re-called with MiXCR into one record per CDR3 protein. The sample contains 800,000 to 1,300,000 distinct CDR3 sequences, roughly a quarter of which appear only once. This sample was shared with a second study, whose subject was T cells of mothers and their children.

Source material: blood. These receptors were taken from a girl aged 2-10 years in good health.

V usage is TRBV18 and J usage is TRBJ1-2, with D unresolved. V was shortened by 2 bases and J by 3 bases, with 7 bases between the two germline ends. CDR1 is KGHSH and CDR2 is LQKENI in the germline V gene. CDR3 length equals 13 residues. This chain's CDR3 is CASSPDPDYGYTF. The CDR3, as DNA: TGTGCCAGCTCACCAGACCCGGACTATGGCTACACCTTC.

Points on this clonotype: Germline is not matched at one junction end, which may reflect a read error. The genes are TRBV20-1 and TRBJ1-1; no clear D. Looked up from germline, CDR1 is DFQATT and CDR2 is SNEGSKA (reference sequence). The length of the CDR3 is 12 residues. The CDR3 sequence: CSARTANTAAFF. DNA for the CDR3: TGCAGTGCTAGAACGGCGAACACTGCAGCTTTCTTT.

The gene calls are TRBV6-6 and TRBJ2-1, with TRBD2 matching over 8 bases. The J call may not be correct, given that the DNA end is closer to TRBJ2-5. Germline CDR1 reads MNHNY; CDR2 reads SVGAGI (reference sequence). CDR3 length: 15 residues. CDR3 DNA: TGTGCCAGCAGTTACACCGGGGGGGTCGCAGGGACCCAGTACTTC. Translation: CASSYTGGVAGTQYF.

This clonotype was observed a single time. The rearrangement joins TRBV6-1 to TRBJ2-5, with D perhaps matching TRBD2 (5 bases). This CDR3 comprises 15 residues. CDR1 is MNHNS and CDR2 is SASEGT in the germline V gene. V lost 2 bases and J 11 bases, leaving 21 bases between the germline ends. The CDR3 loop is CASSENSGSAYGQYF. CDR3 sequence (DNA): TGTGCCAGCAGTGAAAATTCCGGTAGCGCCTACGGGCAGTACTTC.

This clonotype appeared a few times. The chain uses TRBV12-3 or TRBV12-4 and TRBJ2-5; D assignment may be TRBD1 or TRBD2 (5 bases each). Trimming shortened V by 6 bases and J by 1 base, and 12 bases separated the two germline ends. The length of the CDR3 is 14 residues. The CDR3 region has the DNA TGTGCCAGCAGACGAAGGGACCCCCAAGAGACCCAGTACTTC. This sequence encodes CASRRRDPQETQYF.

This clonotype was counted only a few times. The chain carries TRBV6-2 or TRBV6-3 and TRBJ2-7; D perhaps matches TRBD2 (6 bases). Germline loops: CDR1 MNHEY, CDR2 SVGEGT. The CDR3 runs to 14 residues. Trimming shortened V by 8 bases and J by 10 bases, and 24 bases separated the two germline ends. DNA of the CDR3: TGTGCCAGCGCTCGACTAGTGTTTCAAGAGGTTCAGTACTTC. It specifies CASARLVFQEVQYF.

The CDR3 region has the DNA TGCAGCGCCACTGGCCCCCAGTTGGGCTACACCTTC. This gives the protein CSATGPQLGYTF. The chain has TRBV20-1 and TRBJ1-2; D not certain. Germline V gene data show CDR1 as DFQATT and CDR2 as SNEGSKA (reference sequence). The CDR3 is 12 residues long.

The chain joins TRBV5-1 to TRBJ1-2, with a weak D call TRBD1 (6 bases). Germline V gene data show CDR1 as SGHRS and CDR2 as YFSETQ. The CDR3 has 15 amino acids. V was cut by 5 bases and J by 4 bases, with 18 bases left in between. This chain's CDR3 is CASSKEGDLAYGYTF. CDR3 sequence (DNA): TGCGCCAGCAGTAAAGAGGGGGATTTAGCCTATGGCTACACCTTC.

This clonotype was seen at least ten times. The rearrangement links TRBV27 to TRBJ2-7; D may correspond to TRBD1 or TRBD2 (6 bases each). CDR3 length equals 12 residues. V shed 6 bases and J shed 6 bases, with 12 bases lying between them. The germline V gene encodes CDR1 MNHEY and CDR2 SMNVEV (reference sequence). The CDR3 reads CASSLGGGEQYF. The CDR3 coding sequence is TGTGCCAGCAGCTTAGGAGGGGGCGAGCAGTACTTC.

The chain recombines TRBV7-3 with TRBJ2-1; D not resolved. Germline V CDR1 and CDR2: SGHTA, FQGTGA. The CDR3 runs to 14 residues. V lost 4 bases and J 6 bases, leaving 13 bases between the germline ends. The CDR3 DNA is TGTGCCAGCAGCTCCCTCGGAGTTTCCAATGAGCAGTTCTTC. It translates to CASSSLGVSNEQFF.

This clonotype has just a few counts. V and J are TRBV7-2 and TRBJ2-5; TRBD1 agrees at 8 bases. The V gene end was trimmed by 3 bases and the J gene end by 3 bases; junction bases not matched to a gene: 3. Germline CDR1 and CDR2: SGHTA and FQGNSA. The CDR3 sequence is 14 residues long. The CDR3: CASSFGTGKETQYF. CDR3 sequence (DNA): TGTGCCAGCAGCTTCGGGACAGGAAAAGAGACCCAGTACTTC.

The chain uses TRBV21-1 and TRBJ1-5. TRBV21-1 is marked as a pseudogene. This CDR3 is 17 amino acids long. For the CDR3, the DNA is TGTGCCAGCAGCAAAGTTGGCGTACGGGCCTATAATCAGCCCCAGCATTTT. It translates to CASSKVGVRAYNQPQHF.

The chain uses TRBV9 and TRBJ1-3, with D unclear. Looked up from germline, CDR1 is SGDLS and CDR2 is YYNGEE. The CDR3 consists of 14 residues. V lost 3 bases and J 9 bases, leaving 16 bases between the germline ends. This chain's CDR3 is CASSADQLRGTIYF. CDR3 DNA sequence: TGTGCCAGCAGCGCAGATCAACTCCGGGGCACCATATATTTT. Full variable domain (outside the CDR3, taken from reference TRBV9 and TRBJ1-3): DSGVTQTPKHLITATGQRVTLRCSPRSGDLSVYWYQQSLDQGLQFLIQYYNGEERAKGNILERFSAQQFPDLHSELNLSSLELGDSALYFCASSADQLRGTIYFGEGSWLTVV.

This clonotype was observed a handful of times. The J gene is TRBJ2-5, the V gene TRBV28; 8 bases line up with TRBD2. The V segment lost 6 bases and the J segment 3 bases; nucleotides outside the gene matches: 6. CDR3 size: 14 residues. Germline CDR1 MDHEN, CDR2 SYDVKM. CDR3 region: CASSAETSEETQYF. For the CDR3, the DNA is TGTGCCAGCAGCGCAGAGACTAGCGAAGAGACCCAGTACTTC.

This clonotype showed up many times. V is TRBV2 and J is TRBJ2-5; 8 bases line up with TRBD2. The CDR3 runs to 13 residues. J lost 2 bases, V lost 4 bases, and 0 bases had no gene match. Germline CDR1 SNHLY, CDR2 FYNNEI. The CDR3 DNA sequence: TGTGCCAGCAGTGGCGGGGGGCAAGAGACCCAGTACTTC. Translated: CASSGGGQETQYF.

This clonotype showed up just a few times. The chain joins TRBV7-2 to TRBJ2-3; no definite D call. The germline gives CDR1 SGHTA, CDR2 FQGNSA. The CDR3 has 15 residues. V dropped 0 bases and J dropped 2 bases, with 9 bases sitting between them. CDR3 DNA: TGTGCCAGCAGCTTAGCGCAGTGGGCCACAGATACGCAGTATTTT. It yields the protein CASSLAQWATDTQYF.

This clonotype was found a few times. This sequence joins TRBV7-8 and TRBJ1-5; D not resolved. Germline loops: CDR1 SGHVS, CDR2 FQNEAQ. Trimming cost V 2 bases and J 4 bases, with 12 bases left between them. The CDR3 runs 15 residues. The CDR3 loop is CASSLNGGENQPQHF. CDR3 coding DNA: TGTGCCAGCAGCTTAAACGGCGGGGAGAATCAGCCCCAGCATTTT.

The gene calls are TRBV2 and TRBJ2-7; D may match TRBD1 or TRBD2 (6 bases each). This CDR3 has 14 residues. V dropped 4 bases and J dropped 3 bases, with 13 bases sitting between them. Germline V lookup: CDR1 SNHLY, CDR2 FYNNEI. In DNA, the CDR3 is TGTGCCAGCAGTGGGGGGGACAACATCTACGAGCAGTACTTC. Residues: CASSGGDNIYEQYF.

The chain links TRBV29-1 to TRBJ1-1; no firm D call. Germline CDR1 is SQVTM and CDR2 is ANQGSEA. Trimming removed 3 bases at V and 1 base at J, with 3 bases between. The CDR3 covers 11 residues. The CDR3 sequence: CSVDENTEAFF. The CDR3 region has the DNA TGCAGCGTTGACGAGAACACTGAAGCTTTCTTT.

This clonotype was detected only a few times. This sequence joins TRBV4-2 and TRBJ2-4; 7 positions agree with TRBD2. Germline V CDR1 and CDR2: LGHNA, YNFKEQ. This CDR3 contains 13 residues. V gave up 1 base and J gave up 8 bases; unmatched junction bases: 2. CDR3 nucleotide sequence: TGTGCCAGCAGCCAAGTACTAGCGTACATTCAGTACTTC. Amino acids: CASSQVLAYIQYF.

This rearrangement joins TRBV28 to TRBJ2-7, with D possibly being TRBD2 (5 bases). The length of the CDR3 is 11 residues. V gave up 7 bases and J gave up 6 bases, with 10 bases separating them. Germline values: CDR1 MDHEN, CDR2 SYDVKM. As DNA, the CDR3 is TGTGCCAGCAAGATCGCGGGCGAGCAGTACTTC. Encoded protein: CASKIAGEQYF.

The chain has TRBV4-1 and TRBJ1-5, with a possible D match to TRBD1 (5 bases). Trimming left V 1 base short and J 4 bases short, with 11 bases between. Germline values: CDR1 MGHRA, CDR2 YSYEKL. This CDR3 is built from 15 residues. This CDR3 is CASSQVLGENQPQHF. The CDR3 DNA sequence: TGCGCCAGCAGCCAAGTTCTGGGGGAGAATCAGCCCCAGCATTTT.

Comment on this clonotype: Its ends do not fully match the called genes, so a read error is possible. The chain couples TRBV4-1 to TRBJ1-1; D is uncertain. This CDR3 has 16 amino acids. In germline, CDR1 is MGHRA, CDR2 YSYEKL. The CDR3: CASSHPRPLRNTGAFF. CDR3 coding DNA: TGCGCCAGCAGTCATCCTCGGCCACTCAGAAACACTGGAGCTTTCTTT.

The chain links TRBV6-2 or TRBV6-3 to TRBJ1-5, with TRBD1 matching 7 bases. The germline V gene has CDR1 MNHEY and CDR2 SVGEGT. The CDR3 extends over 13 amino acids. Unmatched junction bases numbered 11, after V lost 10 bases and J lost 8 bases. For the CDR3, the DNA is TGTGCCATCGGGACAGCGAGCGCGGAGCCCCAGCATTTT. Its protein product is CAIGTASAEPQHF.

This clonotype was seen just once. J is TRBJ2-1 and V is TRBV28; D gene unclear. Germline V gives CDR1 MDHEN, CDR2 SYDVKM. V dropped 7 bases and J dropped 1 base, with 11 bases sitting between them. This CDR3 spans 14 amino acids. The DNA of the CDR3 is TGTGCCAGCAAGAGGAATAGGTCCTACAATGAGCAGTTCTTC. It translates to CASKRNRSYNEQFF.

This clonotype was detected a few times. V usage is TRBV28 and J usage is TRBJ1-2; 7 positions agree with TRBD1. V shed 6 bases and J 9 bases; nucleotides not matched to a gene: 7. The CDR3 consists of 12 residues. Germline CDR1 reads MDHEN; CDR2 reads SYDVKM. This chain's CDR3 is CASRYRGSSYTF. Here the CDR3 DNA reads TGTGCCAGCAGATACAGGGGATCTAGCTACACCTTC.

The table lists this clonotype with a few counts. This chain joins TRBV20-1 and TRBJ2-2, with D maybe TRBD1 (5 bases). The ends were cut back, 6 bases at V and 0 bases at J, with 14 bases in the middle. The CDR3 extends over 15 amino acids. The germline V gene has CDR1 DFQATT and CDR2 SNEGSKA (reference sequence). CDR3 amino acids: CSAWADRSNTGELFF. CDR3 DNA sequence: TGCAGTGCCTGGGCCGACAGATCGAACACCGGGGAGCTGTTTTTT.